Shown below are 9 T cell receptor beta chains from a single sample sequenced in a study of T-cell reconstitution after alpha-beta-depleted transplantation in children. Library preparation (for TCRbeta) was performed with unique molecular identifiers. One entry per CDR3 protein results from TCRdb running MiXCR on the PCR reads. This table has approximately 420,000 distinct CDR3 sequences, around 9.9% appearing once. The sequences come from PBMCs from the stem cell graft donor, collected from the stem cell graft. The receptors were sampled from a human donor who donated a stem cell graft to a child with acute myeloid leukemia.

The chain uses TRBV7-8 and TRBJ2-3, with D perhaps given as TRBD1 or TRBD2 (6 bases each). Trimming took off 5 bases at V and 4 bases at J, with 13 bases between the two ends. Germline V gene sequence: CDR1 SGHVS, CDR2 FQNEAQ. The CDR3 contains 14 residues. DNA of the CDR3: TGTGCCAGCAGCCGTGGGGGGCTCGCAGATACGCAGTATTTT. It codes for CASSRGGLADTQYF.

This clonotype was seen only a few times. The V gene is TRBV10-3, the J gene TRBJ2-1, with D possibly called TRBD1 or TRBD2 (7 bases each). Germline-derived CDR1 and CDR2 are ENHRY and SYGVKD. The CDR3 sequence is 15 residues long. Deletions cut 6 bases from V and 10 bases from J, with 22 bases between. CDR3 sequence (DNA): TGTGCCATCAGCAGACAGGGACCCCAGGGGGGGGAGCAGTTCTTC. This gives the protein CAISRQGPQGGEQFF.

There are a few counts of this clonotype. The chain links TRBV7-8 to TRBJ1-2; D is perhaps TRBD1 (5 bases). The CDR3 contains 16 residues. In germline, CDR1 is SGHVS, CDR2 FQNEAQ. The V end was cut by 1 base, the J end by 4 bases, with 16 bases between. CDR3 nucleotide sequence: TGTGCCAGCAGCTTAGATGGAGGGCAGGGAGCCTATGGCTACACCTTC. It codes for CASSLDGGQGAYGYTF.

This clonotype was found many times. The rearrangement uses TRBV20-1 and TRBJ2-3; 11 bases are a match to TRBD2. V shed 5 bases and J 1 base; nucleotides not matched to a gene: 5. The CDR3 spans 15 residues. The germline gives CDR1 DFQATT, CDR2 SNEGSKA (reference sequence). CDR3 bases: TGCAGTGCTTCCGGGACTAGCGGACGCACAGATACGCAGTATTTT. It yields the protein CSASGTSGRTDTQYF.

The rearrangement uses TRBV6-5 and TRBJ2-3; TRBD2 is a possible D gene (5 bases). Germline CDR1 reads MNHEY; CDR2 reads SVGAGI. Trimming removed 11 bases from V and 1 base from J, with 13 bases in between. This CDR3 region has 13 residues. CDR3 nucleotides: TGTGCCTCGAGGGATCCTGGCACAGATACGCAGTATTTT. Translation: CASRDPGTDTQYF.

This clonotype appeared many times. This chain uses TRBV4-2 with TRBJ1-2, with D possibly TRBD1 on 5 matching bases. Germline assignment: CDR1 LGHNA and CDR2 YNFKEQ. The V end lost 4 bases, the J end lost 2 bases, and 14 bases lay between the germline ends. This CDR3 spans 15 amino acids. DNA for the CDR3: TGTGCCAGCAGCCCGACCGGGACCGAGAACTATGGCTACACCTTC. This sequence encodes CASSPTGTENYGYTF.

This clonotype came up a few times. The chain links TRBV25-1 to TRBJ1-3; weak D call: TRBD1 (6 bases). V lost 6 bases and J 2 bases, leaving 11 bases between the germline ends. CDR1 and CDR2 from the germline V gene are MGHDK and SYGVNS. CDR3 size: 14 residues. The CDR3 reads CASSRTETGNTIYF. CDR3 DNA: TGTGCCAGCAGCCGGACAGAAACTGGAAACACCATATATTTT.

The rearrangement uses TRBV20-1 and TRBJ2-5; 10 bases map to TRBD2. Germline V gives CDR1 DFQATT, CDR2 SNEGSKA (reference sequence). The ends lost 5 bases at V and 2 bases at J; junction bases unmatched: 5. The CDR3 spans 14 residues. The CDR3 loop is CSAAGTSEQETQYF. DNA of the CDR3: TGCAGTGCTGCGGGGACTAGCGAGCAAGAGACCCAGTACTTC.

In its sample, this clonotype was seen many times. The CDR3 DNA reads TGTGCCACCAGCAGAGTTACAGGGAAACAAGAGACCCAGTACTTC. Its protein product is CATSRVTGKQETQYF. The gene calls are TRBV15 and TRBJ2-5, with D possibly matching TRBD1 (6 bases). Trimming pared 1 base from V and 2 bases from J, leaving 11 bases between. CDR3 length equals 15 residues. In germline, CDR1 is LNHNV, CDR2 YYDKDF (reference sequence).